A few counts support the clone carrying this T cell receptor beta chain. Its cognate antigen is unknown. 60 Vbeta and 13 Jbeta primers were used in PCR. Measured with immunoSEQ multiplex PCR; TCRdb has only the in-frame clones, and not every one. The sample gives some 130,000 clones, 65% to 70% of which show up once; about 1.5% is in the top ten. The junction had 8 bases not matched to a gene; V was cut back by 6 bases and J by 6 bases. CDR1 is MNHNS, CDR2 SASEGT, per germline. This CDR3 is 14 amino acids long. The sample is drawn from a study of cytomegalovirus exposure and HLA in healthy donors. General study points: Productive status was seen about 90% or about 30% of the time for most TCR beta V segments in an earlier analysis. Some highly shared sequence variants likely arose as a pipeline artifact. Both high specificity and high sensitivity reportedly marked the classifier's diagnosis of cytomegalovirus status.

Donors counted as nominally healthy when sampled, yet unrecorded immune exposures were likely. The chain is built from TRBV6-1 and TRBJ1-3; 7 bases line up with TRBD1. The sequenced sample consisted of PBMCs. The TCR comes from a human donor in good health. CDR3 sequence reads: CASRRQGIENTIYF. The CDR3 DNA sequence: TGTGCCAGCAGGCGACAGGGCATAGAAAACACCATATATTTT.